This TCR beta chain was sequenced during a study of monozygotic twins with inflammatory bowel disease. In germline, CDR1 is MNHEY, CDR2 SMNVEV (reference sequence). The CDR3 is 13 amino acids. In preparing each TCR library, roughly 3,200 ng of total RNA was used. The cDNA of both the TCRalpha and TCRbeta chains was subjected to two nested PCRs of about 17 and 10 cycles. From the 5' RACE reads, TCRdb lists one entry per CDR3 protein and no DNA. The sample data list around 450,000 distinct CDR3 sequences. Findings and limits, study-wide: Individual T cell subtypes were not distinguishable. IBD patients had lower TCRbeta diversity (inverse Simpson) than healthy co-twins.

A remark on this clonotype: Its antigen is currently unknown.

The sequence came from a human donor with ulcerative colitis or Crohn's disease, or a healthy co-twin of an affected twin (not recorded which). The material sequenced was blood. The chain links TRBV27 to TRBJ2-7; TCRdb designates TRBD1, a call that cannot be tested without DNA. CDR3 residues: CASKGDRAYEQYF.